These 30 T cell receptor beta chains came from one sample sequenced in a study of blood T cell repertoires in COVID-19 (dated by TCRdb to between 2020 and 2021). The library relied on the immunoSEQ multiplex PCR assay. In TCRdb, the immuneACCESS table is reduced to in-frame sequences with V and J assigned. These tables do not hold every clone; where another copy was compared, an unresolved V gene accounts for under half, and the others remain unexplained. The sample has hundreds of thousands of clones on record, roughly 85% of them singletons. The biggest ten clones account for about 19% of the sample. What was sequenced was PBMCs or T cells enriched from blood (not recorded which). The receptors stem from a man aged 35-49 years who had recovered from COVID-19.

This clone came up a few times. J is TRBJ1-5 and V is TRBV5-6; 7 bases fit TRBD1. V was pared by 4 bases and J by 4 bases, with 11 bases of the junction left unmatched. The CDR3 sequence is 16 residues long. Germline values: CDR1 SGHDT, CDR2 YYEEEE. The CDR3 coding sequence is TGTGCCAGCAGCGGATCACAGGGGCTGAGGAATCAGCCCCAGCATTTT. Amino acids: CASSGSQGLRNQPQHF.

The chain has TRBV30 and TRBJ2-7; D not certain. Germline V gene lookup returns CDR1 GTSNPN and CDR2 SVGIG (reference sequence). CDR3 length: 15 amino acids. Trimming shortened V by 2 bases and J by 0 bases, and 14 bases separated the two germline ends. The CDR3 is CAWSYSRVGSYEQYF. DNA for the CDR3: TGTGCCTGGAGTTACAGCAGAGTGGGCTCCTACGAGCAGTACTTC.

V and J are TRBV9 and TRBJ2-1, with D tentatively TRBD2 (5 bases). Looked up from germline, CDR1 is SGDLS and CDR2 is YYNGEE. V lost 0 bases to trimming and J lost 10 bases, with 17 bases between them. The CDR3 contains 15 residues. CDR3 bases: TGTGCCAGCAGCGTAGATGGGAGCGTTGATAGGGAGCAGTTCTTC. This codes for CASSVDGSVDREQFF.

This chain uses TRBV2 with TRBJ1-5; a weak D match, TRBD1 (6 bases). Germline-derived CDR1 and CDR2 are SNHLY and FYNNEI. V lost 10 bases and J 4 bases, leaving 17 bases between the germline ends. CDR3 length: 14 residues. The CDR3 spells CATAVEQGNQPQHF. Here the CDR3 DNA reads TGTGCCACCGCTGTCGAGCAGGGGAATCAGCCCCAGCATTTT.

The chain links TRBV6-5 to TRBJ2-7, with 9 bases matching TRBD1. The J segment lost 0 bases and the V segment lost 6 bases, leaving 3 bases of the junction unmatched. This CDR3 region has 14 residues. Germline V gene sequence: CDR1 MNHEY, CDR2 SVGAGI. In DNA, the CDR3 is TGTGCCAGCAGCTACAGGGGGCCCTCCTACGAGCAGTACTTC. Amino acid sequence: CASSYRGPSYEQYF.

The gene calls are TRBV18 and TRBJ1-1; a weak D match, TRBD1 (6 bases). V was cut by 2 bases and J by 0 bases, with 7 bases left in between. The length of the CDR3 is 14 residues. Germline V lookup: CDR1 KGHSH, CDR2 LQKENI. In DNA, the CDR3 is TGTGCCAGCTCACCAACAGGGATGAACACTGAAGCTTTCTTT. As protein: CASSPTGMNTEAFF.

This clone was found a few times. The J gene is TRBJ1-2, the V gene TRBV12-3 or TRBV12-4; D is perhaps TRBD1 (5 bases). CDR3 length: 12 residues. Trimming removed 5 bases at V and 6 bases at J, with 10 bases between. CDR3 nucleotides: TGTGCCAGCAGTGTCGGGGGACATGGCTACACCTTC. It yields the protein CASSVGGHGYTF.

The chain links TRBV2 to TRBJ1-4; D unclear. CDR3 size: 12 residues. The V and J ends lost 4 bases and 7 bases respectively, with 7 bases between them. Germline CDR1 and CDR2: SNHLY and FYNNEI. The CDR3 DNA is TGTGCCAGCAGTGGGAGTGTTGAAAAACTGTTTTTT. Its protein product is CASSGSVEKLFF.

The chain recombines TRBV2 with TRBJ2-1; 8 bases are a match to TRBD2. The CDR3 is 17 amino acids. V lost 7 bases and J lost 0; bases outside the gene matches: 11. The germline V gene has CDR1 SNHLY and CDR2 FYNNEI. The CDR3: CASTRTSGRSSYNEQFF. The CDR3, as DNA: TGTGCCAGCACCAGAACTAGCGGAAGGAGCTCCTACAATGAGCAGTTCTTC.

This chain joins TRBV7-6 and TRBJ2-6, with a tentative D call TRBD1 (7 bases). V lost 1 base and J lost 1, with 14 bases in between. This CDR3 contains 18 residues. Germline loops: CDR1 SGHVS, CDR2 FNYEAQ. The CDR3 protein is CASSLGAGGLSGANVLTF. Here the CDR3 DNA reads TGTGCCAGCAGCTTAGGAGCAGGGGGGCTGTCTGGGGCCAACGTCCTGACTTTC.

This clone was counted a single time. The J gene is TRBJ2-3, the V gene TRBV28; maybe TRBD1 (7 bases). This CDR3 contains 11 residues. Germline CDR1 and CDR2: MDHEN and SYDVKM. Between the trimmed V and J ends, which lost 7 bases and 8 bases, there was a span of 10 bases. CDR3 DNA: TGTGCCAGCACAGGGGGAGGTACGCAGTATTTT. Translation: CASTGGGTQYF.

This chain links TRBV9 with TRBJ1-1, with D unresolved. Germline loops: CDR1 SGDLS, CDR2 YYNGEE. V was trimmed by 5 bases and J by 2 bases, leaving 13 bases between them. The CDR3 is 14 residues long. CDR3 residues: CASSVRGSNTEAFF. Here the CDR3 DNA reads TGTGCCAGCAGTGTACGAGGCAGTAACACTGAAGCTTTCTTT.

The chain has TRBV27 and TRBJ1-1, with D perhaps matching TRBD1 (6 bases). V lost 5 bases, J lost 7 bases, and 8 bases lay in between. Germline CDR1 is MNHEY and CDR2 is SMNVEV (reference sequence). This CDR3 is 11 amino acids long. The DNA for the CDR3 is TGTGCCAGCAGTACAGGGCTTGAAGCTTTCTTT. Translation: CASSTGLEAFF.

Only a few counts were recorded for this clone. The V gene is TRBV30, the J gene TRBJ2-4, with D tentatively TRBD1 (5 bases). Trimming left V 0 bases short and J 2 bases short, with 8 bases between. The CDR3 consists of 14 residues. CDR1 is GTSNPN, CDR2 SVGIG, per germline (reference sequence). CDR3 protein: CAWSVRGTKNIQYF. For the CDR3, the DNA is TGTGCCTGGAGTGTAAGGGGCACCAAAAACATTCAGTACTTC.

This clone was detected once. The chain couples TRBV6-5 to TRBJ2-7, with 7 bases identical to TRBD2. CDR3 length equals 13 residues. Germline V gives CDR1 MNHEY, CDR2 SVGAGI. Trimming removed 9 bases from V and 0 bases from J; junction bases left unmatched: 5. CDR3 DNA sequence: TGTGCCAGTACCGGGGGGATCTCCTACGAGCAGTACTTC. The encoded protein is CASTGGISYEQYF.

The genes are TRBV15 and TRBJ2-3; D is uncertain. CDR1 and CDR2 from the germline V gene are LNHNV and YYDKDF (reference sequence). V dropped 0 bases and J dropped 6 bases, with 10 bases sitting between them. CDR3 size: 14 residues. CDR3 DNA: TGTGCCACCAGCAGAGAGAGGTTCCGGGATACGCAGTATTTT. Amino acid sequence: CATSRERFRDTQYF. Filled out from reference TRBV15 and TRBJ2-3, the complete variable domain reads DAMVIQNPRYQVTQFGKPVTLSCSQTLNHNVMYWYQQKSSQAPKLLFHYYDKDFNNEADTPDNFQSRRPNTSFCFLDIRSPGLGDTAMYLCATSRERFRDTQYFGPGTRLTVL.

V is TRBV2 and J is TRBJ2-5; 7 positions agree with TRBD2. The CDR3 runs 15 residues. Per the germline V gene, CDR1 is SNHLY and CDR2 is FYNNEI. Germline trimming cut 3 bases from V and 1 base from J; bases unmatched to any gene: 5. The CDR3, as DNA: TGTGCCAGCAGTGAGGCTAGCGGAGTCCAAGAGACCCAGTACTTC. Residues: CASSEASGVQETQYF. Using reference TRBV2 and TRBJ2-5 for the parts outside the CDR3, the full variable domain is EPEVTQTPSHQVTQMGQEVILRCVPISNHLYFYWYRQILGQKVEFLVSFYNNEISEKSEIFDDQFSVERPDGSNFTLKIRSTKLEDSAMYFCASSEASGVQETQYFGPGTRLLVL.

This sequence joins TRBV6-2 or TRBV6-3 and TRBJ2-7; 9 bases map to TRBD2. V lost 5 bases to trimming and J lost 0 bases; unmatched junction nucleotides: 5. The CDR3 totals 15 residues. Per germline, CDR1 MNHEY and CDR2 SVGEGT. The CDR3 DNA follows: TGTGCCAGCAGTACTAGACTAGCGGACTCCTACGAGCAGTACTTC. This codes for CASSTRLADSYEQYF.

The chain uses TRBV29-1 and TRBJ2-1, with 13 bases identical to TRBD2. The V gene's germline CDR1 is SQVTM and CDR2 ANQGSEA. The CDR3 totals 15 residues. After removal of 6 bases from V and 8 bases from J, the junction contained 10 bases not matched to a gene. The DNA for the CDR3 is TGCAGCGTCCCCGGACTAGCGGGAGCAAGTGATGAGCAGTTCTTC. This encodes CSVPGLAGASDEQFF.

The table lists this clone with a count of one. This sequence joins TRBV23-1 and TRBJ2-2, with 13 bases identical to TRBD2. TRBV23-1 is designated an ORF whose function remains uncertain. CDR3 size: 22 residues. The V and J ends lost 4 bases and 4 bases, in that order; junction bases with no gene match: 21. CDR3 nucleotide sequence: TGCGCCAGCAGTCTCTGCCAGGGACTAGCGGGATTCGGGGCAAAGGGCACCGGGGAGCTGTTTTTT. This translates into CASSLCQGLAGFGAKGTGELFF.

Concerning this clone: Other DNA sequences of this sample code for an identical CDR3. The rearrangement links TRBV18 to TRBJ2-7, with TRBD1 matching over 7 bases. The germline CDR1 and CDR2 sequences are KGHSH and LQKENI. V trimming: 0 bases; J trimming: 2 bases; junction bases outside the gene matches: 1. This CDR3 has 14 amino acids. DNA of the CDR3: TGTGCCAGCTCACCACCGGGACAGACCTACGAGCAGTACTTC. Its protein product is CASSPPGQTYEQYF.

This clone has only one observation. This chain joins TRBV4-1 and TRBJ2-7, with a weak D call TRBD2 (5 bases). CDR1 MGHRA and CDR2 YSYEKL come from the germline V gene. The CDR3 sequence is 13 residues long. Trimming took 0 bases from V and 6 from J, leaving 9 bases between them. This CDR3 reads CASSQDRTREQYF. The CDR3 bases are TGCGCCAGCAGCCAAGATCGGACTCGCGAGCAGTACTTC.

The count of this clone is one. This CDR3 reads CASSGWQGDYGYTF. The CDR3, as DNA: TGTGCCAGCAGCGGTTGGCAGGGGGACTATGGCTACACCTTC. The V gene is TRBV5-4, the J gene TRBJ1-2; 7 nucleotides line up with TRBD1. V dropped 4 bases and J dropped 3; count of bases not matched to a gene: 6. Germline V lookup: CDR1 SGHNT, CDR2 YYREEE (reference sequence). There are 14 residues in the CDR3.

This clone came up once. The chain combines TRBV29-1 with TRBJ2-3; TRBD2 matches 10 bases. Trimming at V came to 5 bases and at J to 6 bases, leaving 5 bases not matched to a gene. CDR3 length: 13 residues. Germline-derived CDR1 and CDR2 are SQVTM and ANQGSEA. CDR3 in DNA: TGCAGCGTTCCAGCGGGAGGGCCCGATACGCAGTATTTT. Residues: CSVPAGGPDTQYF.

This clone turned up a few times. The chain joins TRBV5-5 to TRBJ1-2, with D possibly TRBD1 on 6 matching bases. The CDR3 runs 13 residues. Germline CDR1 is SGHKS and CDR2 is YYEKEE (reference sequence). V shed 4 bases and J shed 8 bases, with 15 bases lying between them. As DNA, the CDR3 is TGTGCCAGCAGCCAAGGGGGAGGGGCCGGCTACACCTTC. Translating it yields CASSQGGGAGYTF.

The chain recombines TRBV18 with TRBJ2-3; the match to TRBD1 covers 11 bases. Germline V CDR1 and CDR2: KGHSH, LQKENI. This CDR3 is built from 13 residues. The V and J ends lost 8 bases and 7 bases, in that order; junction bases with no gene match: 5. DNA for the CDR3: TGTGCCAGCGCGGACAGGGGGCTAAATACGCAGTATTTT. Amino acid sequence: CASADRGLNTQYF.

This chain uses TRBV6-5 with TRBJ2-1; 11 nucleotides agree with TRBD2. This CDR3 has 15 amino acids. V was pared by 5 bases and J by 4 bases, with 4 bases of the junction left unmatched. From germline, CDR1 is MNHEY and CDR2 SVGAGI. CDR3 amino acids: CASSPRTSGYNEQFF. CDR3 nucleotides: TGTGCCAGCAGTCCAAGGACTAGCGGGTACAATGAGCAGTTCTTC.

V gene TRBV7-2 combines with J gene TRBJ1-3; TRBD1 is a possible D gene (5 bases). Trimming pared 2 bases from V and 0 bases from J, leaving 8 bases between. Germline CDR1 SGHTA, CDR2 FQGNSA. The CDR3 is 15 residues long. The CDR3 bases are TGTGCCAGCAGCTTATCTCAGGGCTCTGGAAACACCATATATTTT. Translated: CASSLSQGSGNTIYF. Drawing the rest from reference TRBV7-2 and TRBJ1-3, the complete variable domain is GAGVSQSPSNKVTEKGKDVELRCDPISGHTALYWYRQSLGQGLEFLIYFQGNSAPDKSGLPSDRFSAERTGGSVSTLTIQRTQQEDSAVYLCASSLSQGSGNTIYFGEGSWLTVV.

The V and J genes are TRBV7-2 and TRBJ2-5; the D gene is possibly TRBD1 (5 bases). Germline CDR1 is SGHTA and CDR2 is FQGNSA. Trimming shortened V by 2 bases and J by 3 bases, and 16 bases separated the two germline ends. The CDR3 extends over 16 amino acids. The CDR3 DNA reads as TGTGCCAGCAGCTTACAGACAGCGACTGGAAAAGAGACCCAGTACTTC. This gives the protein CASSLQTATGKETQYF.

This clone has just a few counts. The rearrangement links TRBV3-1 (or the pseudogene TRBV3-2) to TRBJ1-6, with D possibly matching TRBD1 (6 bases). V shed 0 bases and J shed 11 bases, with 11 bases lying between them. This CDR3 region has 14 residues. The V gene's germline CDR1 is LGHDT and CDR2 YNNKEL (reference sequence). The CDR3 loop is CASSQDAGAPPLHF. In nucleotides, the CDR3 is TGTGCCAGCAGCCAAGATGCAGGGGCACCACCCCTCCACTTT.